This T cell receptor beta chain was recorded in a study of Graves' ophthalmopathy and Graves' hyperthyroidism. Broader study findings: Blood repertoires reportedly contained most expanded thyroid clonotypes above 0.001 frequency.

Worth noting for this clonotype: What it binds is unknown.

RNA served as the template for amplifying TCR beta CDR3 regions. A first-round RT-PCR used HTBI primers, followed by a second-round multiplex PCR. TCRdb called the multiplex PCR reads again in MiXCR, with one record for every CDR3 protein. The sample includes around 1.1 million distinct CDR3 sequences, roughly 35% of them seen just once. The source of this sequence is an adult man with Graves' hyperthyroidism. The material sequenced was peripheral blood or thyroid tissue (not recorded which).

The CDR3 protein is CASTQALVSGNTIYF. The CDR3 coding sequence is TGTGCCAGCACCCAAGCCCTGGTCTCTGGAAACACCATATATTTT. The rearrangement links TRBV7-9 to TRBJ1-3; D is unresolved. V was trimmed by 7 bases and J by 0 bases, leaving 13 bases between them. Germline CDR1 SEHNR, CDR2 FQNEAQ (reference sequence). The length of the CDR3 is 15 residues.